The sequence of this T cell receptor beta chain was determined in a study of blood T cell repertoires in COVID-19. Study in general: Donors in the United States, Italy and Spain gave samples during acute or convalescent COVID-19. The analysed material was cDNA or gDNA that came from T cells, B-cell-depleted T cells, or PBMCs.

In the original analysis: From reference gene primer amplification, estimates of nucleated cell counts were derived. The assay was immunoSEQ multiplex PCR, and TCRdb's table has in-frame clones only and misses some. D and trimming come from the DNA, and the V and J calls and clone size come from that table. The table records 250,000 to 350,000 clones, about 88% of them present only once. This CDR3 region has 16 residues. V was clipped by 4 bases and J by 4 bases; unmatched bases: 12. The germline V gene has CDR1 MDHEN and CDR2 SYDVKM. The specimen was peripheral blood. The chain carries TRBV28 and TRBJ1-2, with TRBD1 matching over 7 bases. The TCR originated in a woman in her fifties or sixties with acute or convalescent COVID-19. CDR3: CASSSELNRDSYGYTF. In DNA, the CDR3 is TGTGCCAGCAGTTCAGAGCTTAACAGGGACAGCTATGGCTACACCTTC.